What follows are 28 T cell receptor beta chains derived from one specimen sequenced in a study of T cell repertoires in cytomegalovirus infection. Antigen specificity for these receptors is unknown. Each CDR3 protein gets one entry after TCRdb re-called the reads with MiXCR. The sample lists 340,000 or so distinct CDR3 sequences, roughly 25% occurring once. The sequences come from cultured PBMCs, collected from culture after CMV antigen stimulation. The receptors derive from a human donor in good health (CMV status not recorded). Some clones in this sample may be carry-over from other donors' samples.

This clonotype appeared a few times. The rearrangement joins TRBV6-5 to TRBJ2-2; D may be TRBD1 (6 bases). Germline values: CDR1 MNHEY, CDR2 SVGAGI. V was cut by 6 bases and J by 2 bases, with 13 bases left in between. CDR3 length: 15 amino acids. The CDR3 sequence: CASRFGQLNTGELFF. In DNA, the CDR3 is TGTGCCAGCAGATTCGGACAGCTAAACACCGGGGAGCTGTTTTTT.

The rearrangement joins TRBV19 to TRBJ2-7; D is ambiguous. Germline-derived CDR1 and CDR2 are LNHDA and SQIVND (reference sequence). The V gene lost 4 bases and the J gene lost 2 bases, with 15 bases spanning the gap. The CDR3 loop spans 15 amino acids. The CDR3 DNA reads as TGTGCCAGTAGTACGGACCGCCACCCCCCCTACGAGCAGTACTTC. It translates to CASSTDRHPPYEQYF.

This sequence joins TRBV7-2 and TRBJ2-7; D not certain. CDR1 is SGHTA and CDR2 is FQGNSA in the germline V gene. CDR3 size: 15 residues. Trimming shortened V by 2 bases and J by 3 bases, and 14 bases separated the two germline ends. This CDR3 reads CASSLTPLGIYEQYF. The CDR3 DNA sequence: TGTGCCAGCAGCTTAACCCCTCTGGGGATCTACGAGCAGTACTTC.

The rearrangement links TRBV28 to TRBJ1-2; 10 nucleotides match TRBD1. Unmatched junction bases numbered 9, after V lost 4 bases and J lost 7 bases. This CDR3 comprises 15 residues. Germline CDR1 reads MDHEN; CDR2 reads SYDVKM. Here the CDR3 reads CASSSAGTGVVGYTF. DNA of the CDR3: TGTGCCAGCAGTTCCGCCGGGACAGGGGTGGTTGGCTACACCTTC.

This clonotype was detected a few times. The chain carries TRBV19 and TRBJ2-3, with unresolved D. The V end was cut by 2 bases, the J end by 3 bases, with 6 bases between. Germline V gene data show CDR1 as LNHDA and CDR2 as SQIVND (reference sequence). This CDR3 spans 13 amino acids. CDR3 DNA sequence: TGTGCCAGTAGTATATTGGGAACAGATACGCAGTATTTT. It is translated as CASSILGTDTQYF.

This clonotype has just a few counts. V and J are TRBV24-1 and TRBJ2-1, with a possible D match to TRBD2 (6 bases). Trimming took 7 bases from V and 6 from J, leaving 12 bases between them. The CDR3 loop spans 13 amino acids. Germline loops: CDR1 KGHDR, CDR2 SFDVKD. CDR3 residues: CATRGLDPNEQFF. For the CDR3, the DNA is TGTGCCACCAGGGGACTCGATCCCAATGAGCAGTTCTTC.

This clonotype occurred a few times. This chain connects TRBV6-2 or TRBV6-3 to TRBJ2-1; D is possibly TRBD1 or TRBD2 (5 bases each). Trimming left V 5 bases short and J 9 bases short, with 23 bases between. The CDR3 covers 16 residues. Per germline, CDR1 MNHEY and CDR2 SVGEGT. In nucleotides, the CDR3 is TGTGCCAGCAGTCAATCGCTTAGGGACCTAAATCGTGAGCAGTTCTTC. It is translated as CASSQSLRDLNREQFF.

The V call is TRBV18, the J call TRBJ1-5; the match to TRBD1 covers 7 bases. CDR3 length: 18 residues. Per germline, CDR1 KGHSH and CDR2 LQKENI. V lost 3 bases, J lost 0 bases, and 11 bases stayed unmatched. CDR3 loop: CASSPTRGQLYSNQPQHF. The DNA for the CDR3 is TGTGCCAGCTCACCGACCCGGGGACAGCTCTATAGCAATCAGCCCCAGCATTTT.

This clonotype came up a few times. The rearrangement uses TRBV4-2 and TRBJ2-3; weak D call: TRBD1 (6 bases). CDR1 LGHNA and CDR2 YNFKEQ come from the germline V gene. The CDR3 consists of 16 residues. Trimming cost V 0 bases and J 3 bases, with 13 bases left between them. CDR3 amino acids: CASSQEENRATDTQYF. The CDR3 DNA reads TGTGCCAGCAGCCAAGAGGAGAACAGGGCGACAGATACGCAGTATTTT.

This clonotype was counted a few times. The V and J genes are TRBV14 and TRBJ1-1, with 9 bases lining up with TRBD1. The junction had 7 bases not matched to a gene; V was cut back by 4 bases and J by 4 bases. CDR3 length equals 15 residues. Germline CDR1 is SGHDN and CDR2 is FVKESK. Here the CDR3 DNA reads TGTGCCAGCAGCCGGGGACAGGGTAAGGGCACTGAAGCTTTCTTT. Amino acid sequence: CASSRGQGKGTEAFF.

This clonotype came up many times. The V call is TRBV6-2 or TRBV6-3, the J call TRBJ1-1; D is perhaps TRBD1 (5 bases). The germline V gene encodes CDR1 MNHEY and CDR2 SVGEGT. Trimming pared 6 bases from V and 1 base from J, leaving 12 bases between. The CDR3 contains 14 residues. The CDR3 here is CASRRDGWNTEAFF. In DNA, the CDR3 is TGTGCCAGCAGGAGGGACGGCTGGAACACTGAAGCTTTCTTT.

V gene TRBV12-3 or TRBV12-4 combines with J gene TRBJ2-1; a possible D gene is TRBD1 (5 bases). With 5 bases removed from V and 7 bases from J, the gap between germline ends came to 18 bases. The CDR3 is 15 amino acids. The DNA for the CDR3 is TGTGCCAGCAGTCTACAGGCGCCCCCTCGGAATGAGCAGTTCTTC. Its translation is CASSLQAPPRNEQFF.

The CDR3 nucleotides read TGCGCCAGCAGTCAATGGATCGACTCCTACAATGAGCAGTTCTTC. Translating gives CASSQWIDSYNEQFF. The chain recombines TRBV23-1 with TRBJ2-1; no definite D call. TRBV23-1 is given ORF status, its function remaining uncertain. With 1 base removed from V and 0 bases from J, the gap between germline ends came to 7 bases. This CDR3 region has 15 residues.

The V and J genes are TRBV6-5 and TRBJ1-1; TRBD1 is a possible D gene (6 bases). This CDR3 has 14 residues. The germline V gene has CDR1 MNHEY and CDR2 SVGAGI. Deletions cut 6 bases from V and 5 bases from J, with 16 bases between. CDR3 protein: CASSRTGMGTEAFF. The CDR3 DNA follows: TGTGCCAGCAGCCGCACAGGGATGGGGACTGAAGCTTTCTTT.

The CDR3 nucleotides read TGCGCCAGCAGCTTGTTCCTGACAGGGGCCAAAAACATTCAGTACTTC. Its translation: CASSLFLTGAKNIQYF. V gene TRBV5-1 combines with J gene TRBJ2-4, with 7 nucleotides matching TRBD1. This CDR3 is 16 amino acids long. V was clipped by 1 base and J by 1 base; unmatched bases: 5. Germline V gene sequence: CDR1 SGHRS, CDR2 YFSETQ.

This clonotype was counted a single time. The chain recombines TRBV27 with TRBJ2-7; a possible D gene is TRBD1 (5 bases). This CDR3 contains 13 residues. V lost 3 bases, J lost 1 base, and 7 bases lay in between. Germline V gene data show CDR1 as MNHEY and CDR2 as SMNVEV (reference sequence). The CDR3 sequence is CASSFRDSYEQYF. In DNA form, the CDR3 reads TGTGCCAGCAGTTTCAGGGATTCCTACGAGCAGTACTTC.

This clonotype was seen more than once but under ten times. DNA of the CDR3: TGTGCCAGCAGTGAGTATCTAGCGGGAGTCACCTACAATGAGCAGTTCTTC. Residues: CASSEYLAGVTYNEQFF. This sequence joins TRBV6-1 and TRBJ2-1; TRBD2 matches at 10 bases. The CDR3 consists of 17 residues. Looked up from germline, CDR1 is MNHNS and CDR2 is SASEGT. The trim removed 3 bases at V and 2 bases at J, leaving 7 bases unmatched.

This sequence joins TRBV7-9 and TRBJ2-1, with D maybe TRBD2 (5 bases). Germline CDR1 and CDR2: SEHNR and FQNEAQ (reference sequence). Deletions cut 5 bases from V and 5 bases from J, with 19 bases between. The CDR3 runs 16 residues. The CDR3 DNA is TGTGCCAGCAGCCGGGATAGTGGGCGTGCGGACAATGAGCAGTTCTTC. Amino acids: CASSRDSGRADNEQFF.

This clonotype was observed many times. The chain is built from TRBV7-2 and TRBJ2-3; no clear D. The ends were cut back, 2 bases at V and 4 bases at J, with 13 bases in the middle. This CDR3 region has 15 residues. CDR1 and CDR2 from the germline V gene are SGHTA and FQGNSA. CDR3 sequence reads: CASSLSSGGADTQYF. The CDR3 bases are TGTGCCAGCAGCTTATCTTCGGGTGGAGCAGATACGCAGTATTTT.

The chain carries TRBV5-1 and TRBJ2-5; TRBD2 matches 9 bases. The CDR3 covers 15 residues. Trimming at V came to 9 bases and at J to 5 bases, leaving 14 bases not matched to a gene. Germline CDR1 and CDR2: SGHRS and YFSETQ. The CDR3 spells CATRGWVAGAETQYF. Here the CDR3 DNA reads TGCGCCACACGTGGTTGGGTAGCGGGAGCGGAGACCCAGTACTTC.

The table lists this clonotype with a few counts. The J gene is TRBJ2-1, the V gene TRBV27; D is undetermined. This CDR3 contains 15 residues. The germline V gene has CDR1 MNHEY and CDR2 SMNVEV (reference sequence). Between the trimmed V and J ends, which lost 7 bases and 2 bases, there was a span of 15 bases. The CDR3 DNA reads as TGTGCCAGCAAAACGAGGAGTAGCCCCTACAATGAGCAGTTCTTC. It specifies CASKTRSSPYNEQFF.

Many counts were recorded for this clonotype. The rearrangement joins TRBV7-8 to TRBJ1-4, with a weak D call TRBD1 (5 bases). This CDR3 is 13 amino acids long. Germline CDR1 reads SGHVS; CDR2 reads FQNEAQ. Trimming cost V 5 bases and J 7 bases, with 11 bases left between them. CDR3 sequence reads: CASSVQGVEKLFF. In nucleotides, the CDR3 is TGTGCCAGCAGCGTCCAAGGGGTTGAAAAACTGTTTTTT.

This clonotype was observed a handful of times. The chain has TRBV10-3 and TRBJ2-1; D may be TRBD2 (6 bases). This CDR3 region has 15 residues. Looked up from germline, CDR1 is ENHRY and CDR2 is SYGVKD. Trimming cost V 3 bases and J 6 bases, with 15 bases left between them. This chain's CDR3 is CAISDVLAGSNEQFF. In nucleotides, the CDR3 is TGTGCCATCAGTGATGTACTAGCTGGGAGCAATGAGCAGTTCTTC.

This clonotype was seen only a few times. The rearrangement links TRBV6-1 to TRBJ2-3; the D gene is possibly TRBD1 (6 bases). This CDR3 contains 14 residues. The germline gives CDR1 MNHNS, CDR2 SASEGT. V dropped 8 bases and J dropped 4 bases, with 16 bases sitting between them. The CDR3 loop reads CASGTGKWADTQYF. CDR3 bases: TGTGCCAGCGGAACAGGGAAATGGGCAGATACGCAGTATTTT.

The rearrangement joins TRBV7-4 to TRBJ2-7; tentatively, D is TRBD1 (5 bases). Trimming pared 1 base from V and 4 bases from J, leaving 11 bases between. This CDR3 is 14 amino acids long. The germline gives CDR1 SGHVT, CDR2 SQSDAQ. Written as DNA, the CDR3 is TGTGCCAGCAGCTTAGGTGGCAGGGATTACGAGCAGTACGTC. This sequence encodes CASSLGGRDYEQYV.

Points on this clonotype: This may stem from a read error, because a much larger clone lies one nucleotide away. V gene TRBV7-2 combines with J gene TRBJ1-2; TRBD1 matches at 8 bases. Germline lookup yields CDR1 SGHTA and CDR2 FQGNSA. CDR3 length: 16 amino acids. The V segment lost 3 bases and the J segment 7 bases; nucleotides outside the gene matches: 13. The CDR3 region has the DNA TGTGCCAGCAGCTTCCCGGAGGGGCAGGGGGCGCGTGGCTACACCTTC. It specifies CASSFPEGQGARGYTF.

This clonotype was counted between two and nine times. The CDR3 nucleotides are TGCGCCAGCAGCCCATTGGAAAAAAACATTCAGTACTTC. Translated: CASSPLEKNIQYF. J is TRBJ2-4 and V is TRBV4-1; the D is unclear. Germline CDR1 reads MGHRA; CDR2 reads YSYEKL. V shed 4 bases and J shed 4 bases, with 8 bases lying between them. The CDR3 consists of 13 residues.

Written as DNA, the CDR3 is TGCAGTGCCCGCGGTGGGACAAGTGGTAGCAATCAGCCCCAGCATTTT. Its translation is CSARGGTSGSNQPQHF. The chain is built from TRBV20-1 and TRBJ1-5, with a weak D call TRBD1 (6 bases). This CDR3 has 16 amino acids. Germline lookup yields CDR1 DFQATT and CDR2 SNEGSKA (reference sequence). Trimming removed 6 bases from V and 0 bases from J, with 18 bases in between.